What follows are 7 T cell receptor beta chains derived from one specimen sequenced in a study of T cell responses to AZD1222 COVID-19 vaccine. The data were produced by immunoSEQ multiplex PCR, yet TCRdb's version contains in-frame clones alone and is incomplete. The repertoire holds around 56,000 clones, with more than 80% as singletons. Sequenced here: peripheral blood, sampled 28 days after the second AZD1222 dose. The source is an adult who received the AZD1222 COVID-19 vaccine.

The chain is built from TRBV4-1 and TRBJ2-2; 7 nucleotides line up with TRBD1. V was clipped by 1 base and J by 0 bases; unmatched bases: 8. Germline V CDR1 and CDR2: MGHRA, YSYEKL. The CDR3 extends over 18 amino acids. In DNA form, the CDR3 reads TGCGCCAGCAGCCAAGTTCTTCAAGGGACAGCGAACACCGGGGAGCTGTTTTTT. Protein: CASSQVLQGTANTGELFF.

The V and J genes are TRBV11-3 and TRBJ2-7; D call uncertain. Germline V gene data show CDR1 as SGHNT and CDR2 as YENEEA. V was clipped by 0 bases and J by 6 bases, with 6 bases between them. This CDR3 comprises 12 residues. In DNA, the CDR3 is TGTGCCAGCAGCTTAGAACCAGCCGAGCAGTACTTC. Translating gives CASSLEPAEQYF.

The chain is built from TRBV6-6 and TRBJ1-5, with 8 bases fitting TRBD1. The CDR3 spans 15 residues. The V segment lost 6 bases and the J segment 5 bases; nucleotides outside the gene matches: 9. The germline gives CDR1 MNHNY, CDR2 SVGAGI (reference sequence). In DNA form, the CDR3 reads TGTGCCAGCAGCCCCACAGGGGGAGTGGATCAGCCCCAGCATTTT. This translates into CASSPTGGVDQPQHF.

This chain connects TRBV5-6 to TRBJ2-7; 9 bases align to TRBD1. After removal of 3 bases from V and 3 bases from J, the junction contained 4 bases not matched to a gene. This CDR3 comprises 14 residues. Germline V lookup: CDR1 SGHDT, CDR2 YYEEEE. The CDR3 nucleotides read TGTGCCAGCAGCTCAACGGGACAGGGCTACGAGCAGTACTTC. Amino acid sequence: CASSSTGQGYEQYF.

CDR3 bases: TGTGCCAGCAACCGTGGGAGTGGGACTGAAGCTTTCTTT. Its protein product is CASNRGSGTEAFF. The gene calls are TRBV7-8 and TRBJ1-1; D unclear. Germline V gene data show CDR1 as SGHVS and CDR2 as FQNEAQ. The CDR3 spans 13 residues. V shed 7 bases and J shed 5 bases, with 14 bases lying between them.

This chain connects TRBV9 to TRBJ2-5; 7 bases align to TRBD2. The J segment lost 5 bases and the V segment lost 0 bases, leaving 10 bases of the junction unmatched. Per germline, CDR1 SGDLS and CDR2 YYNGEE. This CDR3 has 16 residues. DNA of the CDR3: TGTGCCAGCAGCGTAGGGGCGGGAGTCACCCCCGAGACCCAGTACTTC. Its translation is CASSVGAGVTPETQYF.

The rearrangement links TRBV12-3 or TRBV12-4 to TRBJ1-2; 8 positions agree with TRBD1. V was clipped by 3 bases and J by 6 bases; unmatched bases: 3. This CDR3 is 13 amino acids long. The CDR3 coding sequence is TGTGCCAGCAGTTTTCAGGGGGCAGATGGCTACACCTTC. This encodes CASSFQGADGYTF.